The 7 T cell receptor beta chains listed next were all sequenced from one sample in a study of cytomegalovirus exposure and HLA in healthy donors. The PCR contained 60 Vbeta and 13 Jbeta primers. TCRdb's copy holds only in-frame clones and misses some; the assay was immunoSEQ multiplex PCR. Here the sample spans 75,000 to 90,000 clones, over 75% being singletons. Sample: PBMCs. These receptors were collected from a human donor in good health.

In this sample, this clone turned up a few times. The chain joins TRBV18 to TRBJ1-1; D not resolved. Germline CDR1 is KGHSH and CDR2 is LQKENI. With 3 bases removed from V and 0 bases from J, the gap between germline ends came to 20 bases. The CDR3 has 18 residues. Here the CDR3 reads CASSPSREPRSLNTEAFF. DNA of the CDR3: TGTGCCAGCTCACCTAGTAGAGAACCGAGGAGTTTGAACACTGAAGCTTTCTTT.

J is TRBJ2-3 and V is TRBV10-1, with 14 nucleotides matching TRBD2. The CDR3 contains 18 residues. V was pared by 0 bases and J by 2 bases, with 4 bases of the junction left unmatched. The germline V gene has CDR1 WNHNN and CDR2 SYGVQD (reference sequence). CDR3 protein: CASSESRTSGGYTDTQYF. The CDR3 DNA reads TGCGCCAGCAGTGAGTCTAGGACTAGCGGGGGGTACACAGATACGCAGTATTTT.

Of note for this clone: One junction end does not reproduce the germline sequence, and a read error may be involved. V gene TRBV14 combines with J gene TRBJ1-2; 8 bases map to TRBD1. This CDR3 spans 18 amino acids. Germline CDR1 SGHDN, CDR2 FVKESK. CDR3 amino acids: CASSALGRTGPGSYGYPF. CDR3 sequence (DNA): TGTGCCAGCAGTGCTCTCGGGCGGACAGGGCCAGGATCCTATGGCTACCCCTTC.

CDR3 protein: CASSLSTGGDYGYTF. The CDR3 DNA is TGTGCCAGCAGCTTATCGACAGGGGGCGACTATGGCTACACCTTC. The chain employs TRBV7-8 and TRBJ1-2; 10 bases line up with TRBD1. V dropped 2 bases and J dropped 3; count of bases not matched to a gene: 3. The CDR3 totals 15 residues. Germline CDR1 is SGHVS and CDR2 is FQNEAQ.

The chain recombines TRBV6-4 with TRBJ2-7; D might be TRBD2 (5 bases). Germline V CDR1 and CDR2: MRHNA, SNTAGT. The V gene lost 2 bases and the J gene lost 0 bases, with 17 bases spanning the gap. The CDR3 has 17 amino acids. In nucleotides, the CDR3 is TGTGCCAGCAGTGACCATCGGCGTGAGCGGAGCTCCTACGAGCAGTACTTC. Its translation: CASSDHRRERSSYEQYF.

V gene TRBV10-2 combines with J gene TRBJ1-5; 7 positions agree with TRBD1. J lost 3 bases, V lost 3 bases, and 8 bases had no gene match. Germline V gene data show CDR1 as WSHSY and CDR2 as SAAADI. This CDR3 has 16 residues. CDR3 sequence: CASSDPGTANNQPQHF. Written as DNA, the CDR3 is TGCGCCAGCAGTGATCCCGGGACAGCCAACAATCAGCCCCAGCATTTT.

The V gene is TRBV6-6, the J gene TRBJ2-7, with D maybe TRBD1 (5 bases). Germline loops: CDR1 MNHNY, CDR2 SVGAGI (reference sequence). V was pared by 8 bases and J by 0 bases, with 17 bases between. The CDR3 spans 15 residues. CDR3 residues: CASGEKQASSYEQYF. The CDR3 bases are TGTGCCAGCGGAGAAAAACAGGCGAGCTCCTACGAGCAGTACTTC.